This T cell receptor beta chain was identified in a study of blood T cell repertoires in COVID-19. Study-wide background: The origin of the acute and convalescent COVID-19 samples was the United States, Italy and Spain. PBMCs, B-cell-depleted T cells, or T cells provided the cDNA or gDNA that made up the material.

In the source study's methods: The authors estimated nucleated cell counts from reference gene primer amplification. Profiled with immunoSEQ multiplex PCR; TCRdb holds only in-frame clones, not every one. V, J and clone size were drawn from that table, and D and trimming were deduced from the DNA. Here the sample spans 200,000 to 300,000 clones, approximately 90% being singletons. Germline lookup yields CDR1 PRHDT and CDR2 FYEKMQ (reference sequence). V lost 0 bases to trimming and J lost 2 bases; unmatched junction nucleotides: 12. This CDR3 contains 20 residues. Sequencing input: peripheral blood. The chain combines TRBV13 with TRBJ2-3; TRBD2 matches 12 bases. This TCR derives from a man aged 55 to 69 who had recovered from COVID-19. The CDR3 loop is CASSLGRTSGGHPTTDTQYF. Here the CDR3 DNA reads TGTGCCAGCAGCTTAGGCAGAACTAGCGGGGGGCACCCGACCACAGATACGCAGTATTTT.